This T cell receptor (beta chain) was found in a study of vaccination and CD4 T cells after COVID-19. Whole-study context: Post-vaccination samples were procured at a median of around 72 days following dose two (range 14 to 241).

The Oncomine TCR Beta short-read assay sequenced DNA from cultured CD4+ T cells. TCRdb itself ran the PCR reads through MiXCR, one entry per CDR3 protein. Among around 20,000 distinct CDR3 sequences listed, 45% to 50% were seen once. Remarks on this clonotype: What it binds is not known.

V was pared by 5 bases and J by 3 bases, with 9 bases of the junction left unmatched. This CDR3 has 15 amino acids. Germline assignment: CDR1 SEHNR and CDR2 FQNEAQ (reference sequence). This sample's treatment: roughly 10-day PBMC culture with coronavirus spike peptide pools or control peptides (ViraFEST assay). ViraFEST used peptide pools to expand antigen-specific T cells and subsequently sequenced their TCRs. Peptide pools at 9.5 to 10 ug/ml, together with approximately 9.6 IU/ml IL-2, were added to cultures of some 2 million PBMCs per well. Sequenced sample: cultured CD4+ T cells from blood. The source of this sequence is a human donor with COVID-19. The genes are TRBV7-9 and TRBJ1-2; 7 positions match TRBD1. CDR3 sequence reads: CASSVLQGRDYGYTF. CDR3 bases: TGTGCCAGCAGCGTTTTACAGGGGCGGGACTATGGCTACACCTTC. The full variable domain, its missing parts supplied by reference TRBV7-9 and TRBJ1-2, is DTGVSQNPRHKITKRGQNVTFRCDPISEHNRLYWYRQTLGQGPEFLTYFQNEAQLEKSRLLSDRFSAERPKGSFSTLEIQRTEQGDSAMYLCASSVLQGRDYGYTFGSGTRLTVV.